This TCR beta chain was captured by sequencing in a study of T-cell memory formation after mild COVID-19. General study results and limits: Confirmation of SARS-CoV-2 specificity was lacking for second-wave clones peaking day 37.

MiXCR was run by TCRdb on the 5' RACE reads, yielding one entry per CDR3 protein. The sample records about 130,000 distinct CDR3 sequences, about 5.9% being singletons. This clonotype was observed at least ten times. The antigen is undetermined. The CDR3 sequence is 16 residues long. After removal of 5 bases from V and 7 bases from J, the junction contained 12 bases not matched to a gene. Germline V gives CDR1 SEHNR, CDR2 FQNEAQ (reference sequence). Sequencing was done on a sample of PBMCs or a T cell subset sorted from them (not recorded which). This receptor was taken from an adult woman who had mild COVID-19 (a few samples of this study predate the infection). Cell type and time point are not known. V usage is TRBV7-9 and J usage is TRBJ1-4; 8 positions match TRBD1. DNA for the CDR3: TGTGCCAGCAGCCCCGCGGGGACAGGTAGAAGTGAAAAACTGTTTTTT. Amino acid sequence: CASSPAGTGRSEKLFF.